This is a list of T cell receptor beta chains from one sample in a study of STAT5B mutations in CD4+ large granular lymphocyte leukemia. The repertoire was sequenced with immunoSEQ multiplex PCR; TCRdb's copy has only in-frame clones and lacks some. The table has over 30,000 clones, 76% seen once. Source material: CD4+ T cells from blood buffy coats. Receptors originate from a human donor in good health. CDR3s include the opening cysteine and the closing phenylalanine or tryptophan. D genes are given only for firm matches. Clone size is not always given. Where it is, it says once, few, many or a class for expanded clones.

j_gene,d_gene,v_gene,abundance,CDR3nt,CDR3aa
TRBJ2-7,TRBD2,TRBV2,-,TGTGCCAGCAGCCCGGGACTAGCGGGAACCTACGAGCAGTACTTC,CASSPGLAGTYEQYF
TRBJ1-2,TRBD1,TRBV15,-,TGTGCCACCAGCAGCCGGGACAGGGGCAACTATGGCTACACCTTC,CATSSRDRGNYGYTF
TRBJ2-7,-,TRBV7-2,-,TGTGCCAGCAGCCCCGTGGGGGTCGAGCAGTACTTC,CASSPVGVEQYF
TRBJ2-1,-,TRBV14,once,TGTGCCAGCAGCCAAGATGTCGGTGGGTCCTACAATGAGCAGTTCTTC,CASSQDVGGSYNEQFF
TRBJ2-7,-,TRBV2,-,TGTGCCAGCACCCACGGGTTGGGCTCCTACGAGCAGTACTTC,CASTHGLGSYEQYF
TRBJ2-1,-,TRBV20-1,-,TGCAGTGCTGGGGTACTCAATGAGCAGTTCTTC,CSAGVLNEQFF
TRBJ2-4,TRBD2,TRBV4-2,few,TGTGCCAGCAGCCTACGGGCTAGCGGGGGGGCTTTCGACATTCAGTACTTC,CASSLRASGGAFDIQYF
TRBJ2-5,-,TRBV5-1,-,TGCGCCAGCAGCCACGACAGCGGTGGGGAGACCCAGTACTTC,CASSHDSGGETQYF
TRBJ1-1,-,TRBV6-1,once,TGTGCCAGCAGTCTCATCGGCGGTTCTGAAGCTTTCTTT,CASSLIGGSEAFF
TRBJ2-6,TRBD1,TRBV27,-,TGTGCCAGCAGTTTATCCGGGACAGGGGGCTTTGGGGCCAACGTCCTGACTTTC,CASSLSGTGGFGANVLTF
TRBJ2-2,TRBD2,TRBV19,-,TGTGCCAGTAGGACTAGCTGGAACACCGGGGAGCTGTTTTTT,CASRTSWNTGELFF
TRBJ2-2,TRBD2,TRBV7-9,-,TGTGCCAGCAGCTCGGGGACTAGCGGGAACACCGGGGAGCTGTTTTTT,CASSSGTSGNTGELFF
TRBJ2-3,-,TRBV7-6,-,TGTGCCAGCAGCTTAGCTGGCTGGGCTCGCACAGATACGCAGTATTTT,CASSLAGWARTDTQYF
TRBJ2-7,-,TRBV19,-,TGTGCCAGTAGTACCACAGGGTACTCCTACGAGCAGTACTTC,CASSTTGYSYEQYF
TRBJ2-5,-,TRBV4-1,-,TGCGCCAGCAGCCCCTCAGATGGGGGTTTTGCGACCCAGTACTTC,CASSPSDGGFATQYF
TRBJ1-1,-,TRBV7-8,-,TGTGCCAGCAGCCCGAGACAGAACACTGAAGCTTTCTTT,CASSPRQNTEAFF
TRBJ1-5,-,TRBV2,medium-sized,TGTGCCAGCAGGGGACAAAGGGGGAGCAATCAGCCCCAGCATTTT,CASRGQRGSNQPQHF
TRBJ2-5,TRBD2,TRBV4-2,-,TGTGCCAGCAGCCAATCGCTAGCGGGGAACCAAGAGACCCAGTACTTC,CASSQSLAGNQETQYF
TRBJ2-5,-,TRBV5-1,once,TGCGCCAGCAGCCGGGGGACAGTACAAGAGACCCAGTACTTC,CASSRGTVQETQYF
TRBJ2-1,-,TRBV7-2,-,TGTGCCAGCAGCTTAGTGAACGGGTACAATGAGCAGTTCTTC,CASSLVNGYNEQFF
TRBJ2-5,-,TRBV5-1,-,TGCGCCAGCAGCTTGGATGGGGTGCGGGCAGAGACCCAGTACTTC,CASSLDGVRAETQYF
TRBJ2-5,TRBD2,TRBV18,-,TGTGCCAGCTCATCACTAGCGGGGGGACAAGAGACCCAGTACTTC,CASSSLAGGQETQYF
TRBJ1-5,-,TRBV7-8,-,TGTGCCAGCAGTGTAAGGGGTAGCAATCAGCCCCAGCATTTT,CASSVRGSNQPQHF
TRBJ2-1,TRBD2,TRBV7-9,-,TGTGCCAGCAGCCTGGGGACTAGCGCGGCGAGGGGTGAGCAGTTCTTC,CASSLGTSAARGEQFF
TRBJ1-5,-,TRBV6-1,-,TGTGCCAGCAGGCAAGCGCTCTCTAATCAGCCCCAGCATTTT,CASRQALSNQPQHF
TRBJ2-7,-,TRBV6-6,once,TGTGCCAGCAGTTACTCGATTCAGAACTACGAGCAGTACTTC,CASSYSIQNYEQYF
TRBJ2-7,-,TRBV5-4,-,TGTGCCAGCAGCTTGGAGGAGCGAGGCGAGCAGTACTTC,CASSLEERGEQYF
TRBJ1-2,-,TRBV5-1,once,TGCGCCAGCAGTTCAGGTTCTAACTATGGCTACACCTTC,CASSSGSNYGYTF
TRBJ2-5,-,TRBV5-6,-,TGTGCCAGCAGCTTCGATAAAGAGACCCAGTACTTC,CASSFDKETQYF
TRBJ1-5,-,TRBV19,-,TGTGCCAGTACCCCCGGTCGCCCGTTAGGTCAGCCCCAGCATTTT,CASTPGRPLGQPQHF